This T cell receptor (beta chain) came from a study of CD8+ T cells in alopecia areata. About the study: Treated patients received oral tofacitinib, 5 to 10 mg twice daily. Tofacitinib was given for 6 to 18 months, then stopped for 6 months.

Reverse transcribed after extraction, RNA yielded cDNA as the sequencing template. TCRdb's table, derived via immunoSEQ multiplex PCR, lists solely in-frame clones and lacks some. The table has 110,000 to 150,000 clones, about 51% seen once. Germline V CDR1 and CDR2: SQVTM, ANQGSEA. The CDR3 runs to 16 residues. V was pared by 8 bases and J by 3 bases, with 16 bases of the junction left unmatched. The sample here was CD4+ T cells sorted from blood, taken at week 0. The source of this sequence is a human donor with alopecia areata. J is TRBJ2-5 and V is TRBV29-1; 9 bases fit TRBD1. The CDR3 reads CSSSPMTGGAEETQYF. As DNA, the CDR3 is TGCAGCTCCAGCCCCATGACAGGGGGAGCCGAAGAGACCCAGTACTTC.